This T cell receptor (beta chain) was found in a study of cytomegalovirus exposure and HLA in healthy donors. Notes on this clone: Compared with germline, one end of the junction differs, possibly owing to a read error.

With 60 Vbeta and 13 Jbeta primers, the PCR was carried out. Some clones are missing from TCRdb's copy, which holds only in-frame ones; the method was immunoSEQ multiplex PCR. The listing records 160,000 or so clones. The CDR3 totals 15 residues. Germline V gene lookup returns CDR1 MNHNS and CDR2 SASEGT. The receptor was isolated from a man aged 30 to 39 in good health and CMV-seronegative. Source material: PBMCs. The chain links TRBV6-1 to TRBJ1-1, with D maybe TRBD1 (5 bases). CDR3 residues: CVSSVGGSLSTEAFF. Written as DNA, the CDR3 is TGTGTCAGCAGTGTGGGGGGGTCTTTAAGTACTGAAGCTTTCTTT.